This TCR beta chain was sequenced in a study of spatial heterogeneity in lung cancer. At the level of the study: Follow-up PBMC samples were sequenced when available, at a median of approximately 24 months after resection. A unique TCR and UMI combination showed up more than ten times in raw reads, on average. Study-wide results and limits: More often at tumor resection than at routine follow-up, ubiquitous expanded tumor TCRs were detected in the blood.

This clonotype was counted many times. Its target is unknown. This CDR3 region has 12 residues. Germline-derived CDR1 and CDR2 are SEHNR and FQNEAQ (reference sequence). The V and J ends lost 5 bases and 7 bases respectively, with 9 bases between them. Time point specified: blood at routine non-recurrence follow-up after resection. Whole RNA was taken from tumor, nontumor lung or frozen PBMC; it was then sequenced unsorted. TCR cDNA molecules each carried a unique molecular identifier. A single record per CDR3 protein comes from TCRdb applying MiXCR to the 5' RACE reads. Here the sample spans approximately 56,000 distinct CDR3 sequences, about 7.4% being singletons.

The chain employs TRBV7-9 and TRBJ1-5, with a possible D match to TRBD1 (5 bases). The TCR originated in a female donor with early-stage non-small cell lung cancer. The source was PBMCs, collected at follow-up. The CDR3 loop is CASSRGEQPQHF. As DNA, the CDR3 is TGTGCCAGCAGCCGGGGGGAGCAGCCCCAGCATTTT.